This is a list of T cell receptor beta chains from one sample in a study of T cells after yellow fever vaccination. Each CDR3 protein gets one entry after TCRdb re-called the 5' RACE reads with MiXCR. The data contain over 300,000 distinct CDR3 sequences, 6.8% of them singletons. Sequencing used PBMCs, obtained approximately 40 days after the first yellow fever vaccination. These receptors were taken from a young man who received the YFV17D yellow fever vaccine. Each CDR3 is given with its conserved first and last residue. The D gene is left open where the match is weak. The size of a clone is reported for some rows only, either as once, few or many, or as a class for expanded clones.

abundance	v_gene	d_gene	j_gene	CDR3aa	CDR3nt
few	TRBV19	NA	TRBJ1-2	CASKQGAYGYTF	TGTGCCAGTAAACAGGGCGCCTATGGCTACACCTTC
many	TRBV2	NA	TRBJ2-7	CASTPADEQYF	TGTGCCAGCACCCCTGCCGACGAGCAGTACTTC
many	TRBV11-3	NA	TRBJ2-2	CASSLEAAATGELFF	TGTGCCAGCAGCTTAGAGGCGGCGGCCACCGGGGAGCTGTTTTTT
NA	TRBV5-6	NA	TRBJ1-4	CASSSTSTTGKLFF	TGTGCCAGCAGCTCAACGTCCACCACAGGGAAACTGTTTTTT
many	TRBV28	TRBD2	TRBJ2-5	CASSLAGAGVTQETQYF	TGTGCCAGCAGTTTGGCCGGGGCGGGGGTCACTCAGGAGACCCAGTACTTC
few	TRBV30	NA	TRBJ2-7	CAYDLRGEYEQYF	TGTGCCTACGACCTTAGAGGGGAATACGAGCAGTACTTC
NA	TRBV7-9	TRBD2	TRBJ2-1	CASTYAGGANEQFF	TGTGCCAGCACATACGCCGGGGGGGCAAATGAGCAGTTCTTC
NA	TRBV10-3	NA	TRBJ1-2	CAISGLRGYGYTF	TGTGCCATCAGTGGCCTAAGGGGCTATGGCTACACCTTC
NA	TRBV20-1	NA	TRBJ1-2	CSATRANSNYGYTF	TGCAGTGCCACGAGGGCCAATTCTAACTATGGCTACACCTTC
few	TRBV27	TRBD2	TRBJ2-2	CASSWLAGNTGELFF	TGTGCCAGCAGTTGGCTAGCGGGGAACACCGGGGAGCTGTTTTTT
NA	TRBV2	TRBD1	TRBJ1-2	CASSEARTGRERGYTF	TGTGCCAGCAGTGAAGCCCGGACAGGGAGAGAGCGGGGCTACACCTTC
many	TRBV6-2/TRBV6-3	NA	TRBJ2-3	CASIPPQGTDTGDTQYF	TGTGCCAGCATTCCGCCCCAGGGTACCGACACAGGAGATACGCAGTATTTT
few	TRBV6-5	TRBD2	TRBJ2-1	CASSGRGGYNEQFF	TGTGCCAGCAGCGGGAGGGGGGGATACAATGAGCAGTTCTTC
few	TRBV6-2/TRBV6-3	NA	TRBJ2-1	CASSYRPGSSYNEQFF	TGTGCCAGCAGTTACCGGCCAGGGAGCTCCTACAATGAGCAGTTCTTC
few	TRBV11-2	TRBD1	TRBJ1-1	CASSFAGGPEAFF	TGTGCCAGCAGCTTTGCAGGGGGCCCTGAAGCTTTCTTT
NA	TRBV6-5	NA	TRBJ2-7	CASSHGGGDEQYF	TGTGCCAGCAGTCACGGAGGGGGGGACGAGCAGTACTTC
many	TRBV20-1	NA	TRBJ2-7	CSANLPTSYEQYF	TGCAGTGCTAATCTCCCTACCTCCTACGAGCAGTACTTC
few	TRBV5-4	TRBD2	TRBJ2-6	CASSLSKAGGIVLTF	TGTGCCAGCAGCCTCTCCAAAGCGGGGGGAATAGTCCTGACTTTC
few	TRBV7-9	NA	TRBJ1-4	CASSSAGVATNEKLFF	TGTGCCAGCAGCTCCGCAGGGGTTGCAACTAATGAAAAACTGTTTTTT
NA	TRBV4-1	NA	TRBJ2-4	CASRSWKEEDIQYF	TGCGCCAGCCGCTCCTGGAAGGAGGAGGACATTCAGTACTTC
many	TRBV7-2	TRBD1	TRBJ2-3	CASSFRTGGSNTDTQYF	TGTGCCAGCAGCTTTAGGACAGGGGGATCTAACACAGATACGCAGTATTTT
NA	TRBV10-3	NA	TRBJ1-2	CAISGQGYGYTF	TGTGCCATCAGTGGACAAGGTTATGGCTACACCTTC
NA	TRBV15	NA	TRBJ2-6	CATSRDPPLAGANVLTF	TGTGCCACCAGCAGAGATCCTCCTTTGGCCGGGGCCAACGTCCTGACTTTC
few	TRBV6-2/TRBV6-3	NA	TRBJ1-1	CASSWLFGRGQNTEAFF	TGTGCCAGCAGTTGGTTGTTCGGCAGGGGACAGAACACTGAAGCTTTCTTT
NA	TRBV20-1	TRBD1	TRBJ1-5	CSAVRDSNSNQPQHF	TGCAGTGCCGTCCGGGACAGCAATAGCAATCAGCCCCAGCATTTT
few	TRBV6-2/TRBV6-3	NA	TRBJ1-2	CASSYRQSYGYTF	TGTGCCAGCAGTTACCGACAGTCCTATGGCTACACCTTC
many	TRBV5-1	NA	TRBJ2-1	CASSLGDLHNEQFF	TGCGCCAGCAGCTTGGGGGACCTCCACAATGAGCAGTTCTTC
many	TRBV24-1	TRBD1	TRBJ2-4	CATSVEGTALAKNIQYF	TGTGCCACCAGTGTTGAAGGGACAGCCTTAGCCAAAAACATTCAGTACTTC
many	TRBV6-5	NA	TRBJ2-7	CASSYSLRAYYEQYF	TGTGCCAGCAGTTACTCCCTCCGGGCTTACTACGAGCAGTACTTC
NA	TRBV5-6	TRBD1	TRBJ1-2	CASRLPGQHDGYTF	TGTGCCAGCAGGCTACCGGGACAGCATGATGGCTACACCTTC
few	TRBV18	NA	TRBJ1-1	CASSGAGTVNTEAFF	TGTGCCAGCTCCGGGGCGGGGACGGTGAACACTGAAGCTTTCTTT
NA	TRBV4-1	NA	TRBJ2-1	CASSPSGQGSYNEQFF	TGCGCCAGCAGCCCCTCGGGTCAGGGCTCCTACAATGAGCAGTTCTTC
many	TRBV28	NA	TRBJ2-5	CASSLAKETQYF	TGTGCCAGCAGTTTGGCCAAGGAGACCCAGTACTTC
NA	TRBV7-3	NA	TRBJ1-1	CASSCGAGGNTEAFF	TGTGCCAGCAGCTGTGGGGCGGGGGGTAACACTGAAGCTTTCTTT
few	TRBV14	TRBD1	TRBJ2-1	CASSRDRGDWYNEQFF	TGTGCCAGCAGCAGGGACAGGGGAGATTGGTACAATGAGCAGTTCTTC
many	TRBV7-8	NA	TRBJ2-3	CASSLDRIDTQYF	TGTGCCAGCAGCTTAGACAGGATTGATACGCAGTATTTT
many	TRBV5-1	NA	TRBJ2-1	CASCPGKEFNFFSYNEQFF	TGCGCCAGCTGCCCCGGGAAGGAGTTTAATTTTTTCTCCTACAATGAGCAGTTCTTC
many	TRBV6-5	NA	TRBJ2-3	CASSFTGGTDTQYF	TGTGCCAGCAGTTTCACCGGCGGCACAGATACGCAGTATTTT
NA	TRBV5-5	NA	TRBJ2-5	CASSSLTQETQYF	TGTGCCAGCAGCTCACTAACCCAAGAGACCCAGTACTTC
NA	TRBV4-1	NA	TRBJ1-2	CASSQDGGTYGYTF	TGCGCCAGCAGCCAAGATGGGGGAACCTATGGCTACACCTTC
NA	TRBV6-5	TRBD1	TRBJ1-4	CASSYSGYRGLGEKLFF	TGTGCCAGCAGTTACTCGGGCTACAGGGGGCTTGGGGAAAAACTGTTTTTT